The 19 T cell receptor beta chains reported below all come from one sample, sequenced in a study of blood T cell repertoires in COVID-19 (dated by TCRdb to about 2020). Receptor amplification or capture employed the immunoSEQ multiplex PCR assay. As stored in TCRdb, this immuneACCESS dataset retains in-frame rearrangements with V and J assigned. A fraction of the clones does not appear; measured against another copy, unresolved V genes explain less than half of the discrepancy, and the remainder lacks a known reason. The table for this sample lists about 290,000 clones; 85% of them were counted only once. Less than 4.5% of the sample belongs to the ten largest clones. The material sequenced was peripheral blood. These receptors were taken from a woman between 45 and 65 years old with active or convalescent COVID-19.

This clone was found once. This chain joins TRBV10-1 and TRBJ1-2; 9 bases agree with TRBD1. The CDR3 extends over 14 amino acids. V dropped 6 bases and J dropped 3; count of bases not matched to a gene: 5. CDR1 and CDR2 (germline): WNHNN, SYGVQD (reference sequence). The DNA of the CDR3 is TGCGCCAGCAGCCGGGACAGGGACGACTATGGCTACACCTTC. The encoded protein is CASSRDRDDYGYTF.

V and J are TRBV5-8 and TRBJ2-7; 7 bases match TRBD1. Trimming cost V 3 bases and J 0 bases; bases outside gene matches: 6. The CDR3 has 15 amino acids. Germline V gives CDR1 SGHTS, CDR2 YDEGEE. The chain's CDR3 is CASSYRSGGSYEQYF. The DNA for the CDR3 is TGTGCCAGCAGCTATCGGTCAGGGGGCTCCTACGAGCAGTACTTC.

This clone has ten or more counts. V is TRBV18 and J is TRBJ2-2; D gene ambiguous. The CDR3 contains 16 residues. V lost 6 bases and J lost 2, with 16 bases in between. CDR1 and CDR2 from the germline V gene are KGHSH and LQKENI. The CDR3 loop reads CASSLYSGRNTGELFF. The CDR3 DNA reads TGTGCCAGCTCGCTCTACTCCGGTAGAAACACCGGGGAGCTGTTTTTT.

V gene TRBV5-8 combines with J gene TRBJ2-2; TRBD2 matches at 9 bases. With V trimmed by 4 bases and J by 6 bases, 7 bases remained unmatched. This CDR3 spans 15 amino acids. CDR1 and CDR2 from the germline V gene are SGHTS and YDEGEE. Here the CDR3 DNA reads TGTGCCAGCAGCCCTAGCGGGGCCCCCGCCGGGGAGCTGTTTTTT. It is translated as CASSPSGAPAGELFF.

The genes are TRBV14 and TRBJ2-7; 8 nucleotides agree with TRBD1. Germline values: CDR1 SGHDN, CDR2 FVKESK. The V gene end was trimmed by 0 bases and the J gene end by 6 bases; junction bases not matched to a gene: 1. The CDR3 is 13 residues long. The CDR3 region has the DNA TGTGCCAGCAGCCAAGATACAGGGGGCGAGCAGTACTTC. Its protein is CASSQDTGGEQYF.

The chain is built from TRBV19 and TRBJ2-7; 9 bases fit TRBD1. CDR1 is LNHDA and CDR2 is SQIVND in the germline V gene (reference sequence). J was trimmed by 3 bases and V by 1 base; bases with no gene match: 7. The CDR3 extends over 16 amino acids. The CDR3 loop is CASSIGKPGQGYEQYF. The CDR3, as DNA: TGTGCCAGTAGTATAGGGAAGCCGGGACAGGGCTACGAGCAGTACTTC.

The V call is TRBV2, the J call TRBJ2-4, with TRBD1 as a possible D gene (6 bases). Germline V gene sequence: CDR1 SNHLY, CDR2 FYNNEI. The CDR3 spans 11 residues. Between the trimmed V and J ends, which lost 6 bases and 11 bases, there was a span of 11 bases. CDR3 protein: CASSLGQLQYF. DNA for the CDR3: TGTGCCAGCAGCCTGGGACAACTTCAGTACTTC. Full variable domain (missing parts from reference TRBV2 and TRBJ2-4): EPEVTQTPSHQVTQMGQEVILRCVPISNHLYFYWYRQILGQKVEFLVSFYNNEISEKSEIFDDQFSVERPDGSNFTLKIRSTKLEDSAMYFCASSLGQLQYFGAGTRLSVL.

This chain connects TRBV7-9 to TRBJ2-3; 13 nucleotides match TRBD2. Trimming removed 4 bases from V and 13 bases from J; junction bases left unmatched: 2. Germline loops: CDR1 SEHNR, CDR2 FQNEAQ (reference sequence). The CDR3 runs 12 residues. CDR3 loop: CASSSTSGGEYF. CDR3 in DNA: TGTGCCAGCAGCTCAACTAGCGGGGGGGAGTATTTT. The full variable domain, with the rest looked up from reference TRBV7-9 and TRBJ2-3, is DTGVSQNPRHKITKRGQNVTFRCDPISEHNRLYWYRQTLGQGPEFLTYFQNEAQLEKSRLLSDRFSAERPKGSFSTLEIQRTEQGDSAMYLCASSSTSGGEYFGPGTRLTVL.

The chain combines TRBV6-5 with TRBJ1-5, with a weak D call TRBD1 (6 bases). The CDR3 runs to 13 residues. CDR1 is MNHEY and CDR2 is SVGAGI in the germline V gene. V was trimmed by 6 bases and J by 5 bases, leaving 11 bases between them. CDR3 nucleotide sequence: TGTGCCAGCAGACAGGGTTTGGATCAGCCCCAGCATTTT. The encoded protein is CASRQGLDQPQHF.

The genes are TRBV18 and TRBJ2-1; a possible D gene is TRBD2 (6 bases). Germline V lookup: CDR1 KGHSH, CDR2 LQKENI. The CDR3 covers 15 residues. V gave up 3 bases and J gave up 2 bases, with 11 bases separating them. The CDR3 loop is CASSPTSYAYNEQFF. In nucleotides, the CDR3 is TGTGCCAGCTCACCCACTAGCTATGCCTACAATGAGCAGTTCTTC.

CDR3 loop: CASSPMLASGTSYEQYF. The CDR3 DNA reads as TGTGCCAGCAGCCCGATGTTAGCTAGCGGGACGTCCTACGAGCAGTACTTC. The rearrangement uses TRBV5-4 and TRBJ2-7; TRBD2 matches at 9 bases. This CDR3 is built from 17 residues. J lost 1 base, V lost 4 bases, and 12 bases had no gene match. Germline V gene data show CDR1 as SGHNT and CDR2 as YYREEE (reference sequence).

CDR3 nucleotides: TGTGCCACCCGGGGGTTTAACGAGCAGTACTTC. It yields the protein CATRGFNEQYF. The J gene is TRBJ2-7, the V gene TRBV6-5; TRBD2 is a possible D gene (6 bases). From germline, CDR1 is MNHEY and CDR2 SVGAGI. The CDR3 length is 11 residues. V was pared by 10 bases and J by 5 bases, with 12 bases between.

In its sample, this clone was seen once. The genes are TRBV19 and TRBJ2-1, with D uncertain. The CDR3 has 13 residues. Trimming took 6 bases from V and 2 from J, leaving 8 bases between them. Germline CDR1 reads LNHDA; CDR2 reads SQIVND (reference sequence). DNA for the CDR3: TGTGCCAGTAGCCGTTCTACCTACAATGAGCAGTTCTTC. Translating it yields CASSRSTYNEQFF. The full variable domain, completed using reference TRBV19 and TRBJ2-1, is DGGITQSPKYLFRKEGQNVTLSCEQNLNHDAMYWYRQDPGQGLRLIYYSQIVNDFQKGDIAEGYSVSREKKESFPLTVTSAQKNPTAFYLCASSRSTYNEQFFGPGTRLTVL.

CDR3 nucleotide sequence: TGTGCCAGCAGAGGGTCAGGGGGCGCGGGGGGCTACACCTTC. This sequence encodes CASRGSGGAGGYTF. This chain joins TRBV25-1 and TRBJ1-2, with 8 bases identical to TRBD1. V was clipped by 6 bases and J by 8 bases; unmatched bases: 11. The CDR3 covers 14 residues. CDR1 is MGHDK, CDR2 SYGVNS, per germline.

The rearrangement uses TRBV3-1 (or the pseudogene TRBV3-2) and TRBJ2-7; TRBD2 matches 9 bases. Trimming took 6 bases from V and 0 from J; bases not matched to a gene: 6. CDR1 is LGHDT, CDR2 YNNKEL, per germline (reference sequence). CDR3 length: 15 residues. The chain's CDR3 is CASRHLAGSSYEQYF. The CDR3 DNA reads TGTGCCAGCAGACACCTAGCGGGGAGCTCCTACGAGCAGTACTTC.

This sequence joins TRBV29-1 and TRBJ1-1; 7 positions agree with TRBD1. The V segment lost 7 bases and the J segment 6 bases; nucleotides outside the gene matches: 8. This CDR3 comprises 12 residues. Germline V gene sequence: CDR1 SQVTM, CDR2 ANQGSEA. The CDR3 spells CSASGGGAEAFF. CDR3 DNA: TGCAGCGCCTCAGGGGGAGGCGCTGAAGCTTTCTTT.

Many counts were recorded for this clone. The CDR3 bases are TGTGCCAGCACATCTCGGACTGAAGCTTTCTTT. Protein sequence: CASTSRTEAFF. V usage is TRBV28 and J usage is TRBJ1-1; D remains ambiguous. The CDR3 totals 11 residues. CDR1 is MDHEN and CDR2 is SYDVKM in the germline V gene. V lost 7 bases and J lost 5, with 8 bases in between.

The DNA for the CDR3 is TGTGCCAGCAGCCAAATGGGCCTACCAAGCACAGATACGCAGTATTTT. It is translated as CASSQMGLPSTDTQYF. The chain employs TRBV3-1 (or the pseudogene TRBV3-2) and TRBJ2-3; D not resolved. V was pared by 2 bases and J by 0 bases, with 12 bases between. The CDR3 runs 16 residues. Per the germline V gene, CDR1 is LGHDT and CDR2 is YNNKEL (reference sequence).

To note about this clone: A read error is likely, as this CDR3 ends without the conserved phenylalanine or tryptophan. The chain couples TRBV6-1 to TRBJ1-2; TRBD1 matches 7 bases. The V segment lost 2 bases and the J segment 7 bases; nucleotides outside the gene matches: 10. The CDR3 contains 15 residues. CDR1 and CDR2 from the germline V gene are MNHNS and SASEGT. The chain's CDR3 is CASSEKLRGRGGYTS. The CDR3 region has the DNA TGTGCCAGCAGTGAAAAGCTGAGGGGGCGCGGTGGCTACACCTCC.